This is a list of T cell receptor beta chains from one sample in a study of PD-L1 blockade in urothelial cancer. Sequencing used immunoSEQ multiplex PCR; TCRdb keeps in-frame clones, though not all of them. The sample lists over 65,000 clones, about nine tenths seen once, with 3.5% to 5% in the top ten. The sequencing used PBMCs, collected around atezolizumab (anti-PD-L1) treatment. These receptors all come from a man between 65 and 85 years old with urothelial cancer. The CDR3 runs from the conserved cysteine through the conserved F or W. Each record gives: D gene, V gene, J gene, clone size, CDR3 DNA, CDR3 protein. D genes are given only for firm matches. Part of the rows lack a size; the others show once, few, many or a class for expanded clones.

d_gene: TRBD2
v_gene: TRBV2
j_gene: TRBJ2-3
abundance: -
CDR3nt: TGTGCCAGCCGGAGGGGAACTAGCGGGAGCACAGATACGCAGTATTTT
CDR3aa: CASRRGTSGSTDTQYF

d_gene: TRBD1
v_gene: TRBV4-2
j_gene: TRBJ2-7
abundance: -
CDR3nt: TGTGCCAGCAGCCAATCCCCCGGGACAGGGCGACACGAGCAGTACTTC
CDR3aa: CASSQSPGTGRHEQYF

d_gene: -
v_gene: TRBV6-1
j_gene: TRBJ2-7
abundance: few
CDR3nt: TGTGCCAGCAGTGAAGCGTGGAGGGCCTCCTACGAGCAGTACTTC
CDR3aa: CASSEAWRASYEQYF

d_gene: TRBD2
v_gene: TRBV19
j_gene: TRBJ2-1
abundance: -
CDR3nt: TGTGCCAGTAGTATAGCGGAGACTAGCGGGAGTATGTACAATGAGCAGTTCTTC
CDR3aa: CASSIAETSGSMYNEQFF

d_gene: TRBD2
v_gene: TRBV5-1
j_gene: TRBJ2-5
abundance: -
CDR3nt: TGCGCCAGCAGCTCGTCTAGCGGCCAAGAGACCCAGTACTTC
CDR3aa: CASSSSSGQETQYF

d_gene: -
v_gene: TRBV5-1
j_gene: TRBJ1-2
abundance: -
CDR3nt: TGCGCCAGCAGTCCGGGGTCGGGAGACTATGGCTACACCTTC
CDR3aa: CASSPGSGDYGYTF

d_gene: TRBD2
v_gene: TRBV6-6
j_gene: TRBJ2-1
abundance: -
CDR3nt: TGTACAGTCCAGCGGGAGGTTATAGATGAGCAGTTCTTC
CDR3aa: CTVQREVIDEQFF

d_gene: -
v_gene: TRBV19
j_gene: TRBJ1-2
abundance: -
CDR3nt: TGTGCCAGTAGTATAGTTGGACTTCGTGGCTACACCTTC
CDR3aa: CASSIVGLRGYTF

d_gene: TRBD1
v_gene: TRBV11-2
j_gene: TRBJ2-1
abundance: -
CDR3nt: TGTGCCAGCAGCTTAGTACAGGGGGTCCTAAATGAGCAGTTCTTC
CDR3aa: CASSLVQGVLNEQFF

d_gene: -
v_gene: TRBV5-1
j_gene: TRBJ2-7
abundance: -
CDR3nt: TGCGCCAGCAGCTCCACTCTGTGGCAGGGGACCTACGAGCAGTACTTC
CDR3aa: CASSSTLWQGTYEQYF

d_gene: -
v_gene: TRBV6-1
j_gene: TRBJ1-1
abundance: -
CDR3nt: TGTGCCAGCAGTGAAGGCCTCCTCCAGGGGACTGAAGCTTTCTTT
CDR3aa: CASSEGLLQGTEAFF

d_gene: TRBD1
v_gene: TRBV28
j_gene: TRBJ2-7
abundance: -
CDR3nt: TGTGCCAGCAATCTGGGGGACAGGGGGTACTACGAGCAGTACTTC
CDR3aa: CASNLGDRGYYEQYF

d_gene: TRBD2
v_gene: TRBV15
j_gene: TRBJ2-6
abundance: once
CDR3nt: TGTGCCACCAGCAGAGAATTGCTAGCGGGAATCTCTGGGGCCAACGTCCTGACTTTC
CDR3aa: CATSRELLAGISGANVLTF

d_gene: -
v_gene: TRBV6-5
j_gene: TRBJ1-4
abundance: once
CDR3nt: TGTGCCAGCAGTAAGGACAGAAGTAATGAAAAACTGTTTTTT
CDR3aa: CASSKDRSNEKLFF

d_gene: -
v_gene: TRBV28
j_gene: TRBJ1-5
abundance: -
CDR3nt: TGTGCCAGCAGTTTAGCCCTACGGGAGGGCAATCAGCCCCAGCATTTT
CDR3aa: CASSLALREGNQPQHF

d_gene: -
v_gene: TRBV11-2
j_gene: TRBJ2-7
abundance: -
CDR3nt: TGTGCCAGCAGCTTAGCTCTTCGAAGCGGGCGGAGCTCCTACGAGCAGTACTTC
CDR3aa: CASSLALRSGRSSYEQYF

d_gene: -
v_gene: TRBV14
j_gene: TRBJ2-4
abundance: -
CDR3nt: TGTGCCAGCAGCCAAGATCTTGCCGGGACTCAGGGCATAGCCAAAAACATTCAGTACTTC
CDR3aa: CASSQDLAGTQGIAKNIQYF

d_gene: TRBD1
v_gene: TRBV5-1
j_gene: TRBJ2-3
abundance: -
CDR3nt: TGCGCCACGTCCTTGGACAGGGGGATCACAGATACGCAGTATTTT
CDR3aa: CATSLDRGITDTQYF

d_gene: -
v_gene: TRBV2
j_gene: TRBJ1-5
abundance: -
CDR3nt: TGTGCCAGCAGTTCCGCTAGGAAGCAGCCCCAGCATTTT
CDR3aa: CASSSARKQPQHF

d_gene: -
v_gene: TRBV5-1
j_gene: TRBJ2-2
abundance: -
CDR3nt: TGCGCCAGCAGCTTGGACTCGAACACCGGGGAGCTGTTTTTT
CDR3aa: CASSLDSNTGELFF

d_gene: TRBD1
v_gene: TRBV6-5
j_gene: TRBJ1-2
abundance: -
CDR3nt: TGTGCCAGCAGTTACTTGGGACAGAAAAACTATGGCTACACCTTC
CDR3aa: CASSYLGQKNYGYTF

d_gene: TRBD1
v_gene: TRBV18
j_gene: TRBJ1-2
abundance: -
CDR3nt: TGTGCCAGCTCATCCACGGGACAGGAATATGGCTACACCTTC
CDR3aa: CASSSTGQEYGYTF

d_gene: -
v_gene: TRBV7-9
j_gene: TRBJ2-7
abundance: -
CDR3nt: TGTGCCAGCAGCTTAGGAAGGGGGCAGTACTTC
CDR3aa: CASSLGRGQYF

d_gene: -
v_gene: TRBV10-1
j_gene: TRBJ2-1
abundance: -
CDR3nt: TGCGCCAGCGCCGCGACAGCCTACAATGAGCAGTTCTTC
CDR3aa: CASAATAYNEQFF

d_gene: TRBD2
v_gene: TRBV5-4
j_gene: TRBJ2-7
abundance: -
CDR3nt: TGTGCCAGCAGCTCGGGCAAGCGGGATGCCTACGAGCAGTACTTC
CDR3aa: CASSSGKRDAYEQYF

d_gene: TRBD1
v_gene: TRBV7-8
j_gene: TRBJ1-4
abundance: -
CDR3nt: TGTGCCAGCAGCCCCGGGACAGGGATTAATGAAAAACTGTTTTTT
CDR3aa: CASSPGTGINEKLFF

d_gene: -
v_gene: TRBV5-5
j_gene: TRBJ1-4
abundance: few
CDR3nt: TGTGCCAGCAGCTTGACAGGGAATACGGGGGAAAAACTGTTTTTT
CDR3aa: CASSLTGNTGEKLFF

d_gene: -
v_gene: TRBV4-2
j_gene: TRBJ2-1
abundance: -
CDR3nt: TGTGCCAGCAGCCAGGGGGACGGGAGAGGGAATGAGCAGTTCTTC
CDR3aa: CASSQGDGRGNEQFF

d_gene: -
v_gene: TRBV21-1
j_gene: TRBJ1-2
abundance: -
CDR3nt: TGTGCCAGCAGCAAGGGGGAGGGACCCAGGGCCGGGGTTTGTGACTATGGCTACACCTTC
CDR3aa: CASSKGEGPRAGVCDYGYTF

d_gene: -
v_gene: TRBV6-5
j_gene: TRBJ2-2
abundance: -
CDR3nt: TGTGCCAGCAGTTACCTTGCCCCGAGCGGGGAGCTGTTTTTT
CDR3aa: CASSYLAPSGELFF

d_gene: TRBD2
v_gene: TRBV7-8
j_gene: TRBJ2-2
abundance: -
CDR3nt: TGTGCCAGCAGCCGGAAGACTAGCGCGAACACCGGGGAGCTGTTTTTT
CDR3aa: CASSRKTSANTGELFF

d_gene: TRBD2
v_gene: TRBV18
j_gene: TRBJ2-1
abundance: once
CDR3nt: TGTGCCAGCTCACTAAGGGCTAGCGGTCTCAATGAGCAGTTCTTC
CDR3aa: CASSLRASGLNEQFF

d_gene: -
v_gene: TRBV5-1
j_gene: TRBJ2-3
abundance: -
CDR3nt: TGCGCCAGCAGCTCCCAGCAGGCAGATACGCAGTATTTT
CDR3aa: CASSSQQADTQYF

d_gene: -
v_gene: TRBV19
j_gene: TRBJ2-7
abundance: -
CDR3nt: TGTGCCAGTCGGGGGAACTACGAGCAGTACTTC
CDR3aa: CASRGNYEQYF

d_gene: -
v_gene: TRBV11-2
j_gene: TRBJ1-1
abundance: -
CDR3nt: TGTGCCAGCAGCTTACTAATTGGCACTGAAGCTTTCTTT
CDR3aa: CASSLLIGTEAFF

d_gene: TRBD1
v_gene: TRBV27
j_gene: TRBJ2-3
abundance: -
CDR3nt: TGTGCCAGCAGTCGGACAGGGGTTACCACAGATACGCAGTATTTT
CDR3aa: CASSRTGVTTDTQYF

d_gene: TRBD1
v_gene: TRBV6-5
j_gene: TRBJ1-1
abundance: -
CDR3nt: TGTGCCAGCAGACAGGGGGCGGCTGCTTTCTTT
CDR3aa: CASRQGAAAFF

d_gene: -
v_gene: TRBV18
j_gene: TRBJ1-2
abundance: -
CDR3nt: TGTGCCAGCTCACCCGAGGTTAACTATGGCTACACCTTC
CDR3aa: CASSPEVNYGYTF

d_gene: -
v_gene: TRBV28
j_gene: TRBJ1-2
abundance: -
CDR3nt: TGTGCCAGCAGTACCCCGGCAGGGAACTATGGCTACACCTTC
CDR3aa: CASSTPAGNYGYTF

d_gene: -
v_gene: TRBV5-6
j_gene: TRBJ2-7
abundance: -
CDR3nt: TGTGCCAGCAGCCCCTTCGAGCAGTACTTC
CDR3aa: CASSPFEQYF

d_gene: -
v_gene: TRBV19
j_gene: TRBJ1-5
abundance: -
CDR3nt: TGTGCCAGTATCCAGGGGCTAGGGGTCAATCAGCCCCAGCATTTT
CDR3aa: CASIQGLGVNQPQHF

d_gene: TRBD1
v_gene: TRBV27
j_gene: TRBJ1-5
abundance: -
CDR3nt: TGTGCCAGCGGACAGGGGGGAAGCAATAGCAATCAGCCCCAGCATTTT
CDR3aa: CASGQGGSNSNQPQHF

d_gene: TRBD1
v_gene: TRBV13
j_gene: TRBJ1-1
abundance: -
CDR3nt: TGTGCCAGCAGCTTAGGCCAGGGGGCCCTTGTCGCTGAAGCTTTCTTT
CDR3aa: CASSLGQGALVAEAFF

d_gene: TRBD2
v_gene: TRBV4-2
j_gene: TRBJ2-7
abundance: -
CDR3nt: TGTGCCAGCAGCCAAGAGGTATTGGGAGCGGGAGGCGGCGAGCAGTACTTC
CDR3aa: CASSQEVLGAGGGEQYF

d_gene: -
v_gene: TRBV2
j_gene: TRBJ2-7
abundance: -
CDR3nt: TGTGCCACCTCGCAACAGGGAAGCTCCTACGAGCAGTACTTC
CDR3aa: CATSQQGSSYEQYF

d_gene: -
v_gene: TRBV6-5
j_gene: TRBJ2-3
abundance: -
CDR3nt: TGTGCCAGCACCCCCGGGAGCACAGATACGCAGTATTTT
CDR3aa: CASTPGSTDTQYF

d_gene: TRBD1
v_gene: TRBV11-2
j_gene: TRBJ2-5
abundance: -
CDR3nt: TGTGCCAGCAGCTTATTGGCGCTGGGACAGGGGGCGGAGACCCAGTACTTC
CDR3aa: CASSLLALGQGAETQYF

d_gene: -
v_gene: TRBV6-1
j_gene: TRBJ2-5
abundance: -
CDR3nt: TGTGCCAGCAGTGAAGAGAACAGATCAGAAGAGACCCAGTACTTC
CDR3aa: CASSEENRSEETQYF

d_gene: -
v_gene: TRBV10-1
j_gene: TRBJ2-1
abundance: few
CDR3nt: TGCGCCAGCAGTGACTTTAGCGGCAACAATGAGCAGTTCTTC
CDR3aa: CASSDFSGNNEQFF

d_gene: -
v_gene: TRBV9
j_gene: TRBJ2-7
abundance: -
CDR3nt: TGTGCCAGCAGCGTAGCTGCTAGCGACGCCTCCTACGAGCAGTACTTC
CDR3aa: CASSVAASDASYEQYF

d_gene: TRBD2
v_gene: TRBV15
j_gene: TRBJ2-7
abundance: -
CDR3nt: TGTGCCACCAGATCGGGGACTAGCGGGAGCGGTGAGCAGTACTTC
CDR3aa: CATRSGTSGSGEQYF

d_gene: TRBD1
v_gene: TRBV7-9
j_gene: TRBJ1-2
abundance: few
CDR3nt: TGTGCCAGCAGACCGGACAGGGCCGGCTACACCTTC
CDR3aa: CASRPDRAGYTF

d_gene: TRBD1
v_gene: TRBV11-1
j_gene: TRBJ1-2
abundance: -
CDR3nt: TGTGCCAGCAGACCAGGACAGGGACGGTCAGGCGGCTACACCTTC
CDR3aa: CASRPGQGRSGGYTF

d_gene: -
v_gene: TRBV28
j_gene: TRBJ2-1
abundance: -
CDR3nt: TGTGCCAGCATCCTCTCTAATGAGCAGTTCTTC
CDR3aa: CASILSNEQFF

d_gene: -
v_gene: TRBV19
j_gene: TRBJ2-3
abundance: -
CDR3nt: TGTGCCAGTAGTATAGTTACCAGAAGCGGACCCAACCCTTTGAGGCAGTATTTT
CDR3aa: CASSIVTRSGPNPLRQYF

d_gene: -
v_gene: TRBV29-1
j_gene: TRBJ2-7
abundance: -
CDR3nt: TGCAGCGTTGAACGGGGCTACGAGCAGTACTTC
CDR3aa: CSVERGYEQYF

d_gene: -
v_gene: TRBV2
j_gene: TRBJ1-1
abundance: -
CDR3nt: TGTGCCACCACTCAGACAGAAGCTTTCTTT
CDR3aa: CATTQTEAFF

d_gene: -
v_gene: TRBV5-1
j_gene: TRBJ2-1
abundance: -
CDR3nt: TGCGCCAGCAGCTTGGCCAGGGGCTCCTACAATGAGCAGTTCTTC
CDR3aa: CASSLARGSYNEQFF

d_gene: -
v_gene: TRBV28
j_gene: TRBJ1-2
abundance: -
CDR3nt: TGTGCCAGCAGTTTTCAGGGGCCCGGAGGCTACACCTTC
CDR3aa: CASSFQGPGGYTF